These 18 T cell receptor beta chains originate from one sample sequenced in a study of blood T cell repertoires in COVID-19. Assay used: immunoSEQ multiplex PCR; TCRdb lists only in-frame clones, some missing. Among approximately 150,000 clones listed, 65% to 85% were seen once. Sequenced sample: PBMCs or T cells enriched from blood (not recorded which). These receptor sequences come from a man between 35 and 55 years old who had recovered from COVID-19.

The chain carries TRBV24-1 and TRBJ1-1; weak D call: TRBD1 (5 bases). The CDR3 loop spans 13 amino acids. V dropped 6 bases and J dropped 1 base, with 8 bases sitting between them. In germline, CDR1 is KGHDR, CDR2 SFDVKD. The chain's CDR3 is CATSRQPNTEAFF. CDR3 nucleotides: TGTGCCACCAGTCGACAGCCGAACACTGAAGCTTTCTTT.

In DNA, the CDR3 is TGTGCCAGTAGTTTGTCGGGGTACCAAGAGACCCAGTACTTC. Translation gives CASSLSGYQETQYF. This chain links TRBV19 with TRBJ2-5; D is possibly TRBD2 (5 bases). V was clipped by 5 bases and J by 0 bases, with 10 bases between them. The V gene's germline CDR1 is LNHDA and CDR2 SQIVND (reference sequence). There are 14 residues in the CDR3.

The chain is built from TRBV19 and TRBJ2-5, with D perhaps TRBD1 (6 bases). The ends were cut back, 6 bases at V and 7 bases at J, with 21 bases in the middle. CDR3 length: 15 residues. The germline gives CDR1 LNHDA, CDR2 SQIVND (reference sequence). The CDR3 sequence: CASRRQAFGAGTQYF. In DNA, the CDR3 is TGTGCCAGTAGAAGACAGGCTTTCGGGGCTGGGACCCAGTACTTC.

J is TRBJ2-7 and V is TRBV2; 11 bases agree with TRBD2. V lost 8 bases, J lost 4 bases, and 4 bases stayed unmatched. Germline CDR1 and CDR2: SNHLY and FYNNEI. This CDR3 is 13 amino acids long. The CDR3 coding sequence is TGTGCCAGCTCGGGGACTAGCGGATACGAGCAGTACTTC. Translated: CASSGTSGYEQYF.

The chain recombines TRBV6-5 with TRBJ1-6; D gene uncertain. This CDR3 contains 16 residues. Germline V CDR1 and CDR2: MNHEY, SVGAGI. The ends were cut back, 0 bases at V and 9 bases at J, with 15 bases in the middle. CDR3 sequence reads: CASSYSAAEYGSPLHF. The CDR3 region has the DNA TGTGCCAGCAGTTACTCGGCGGCGGAATATGGTTCACCCCTCCACTTT.

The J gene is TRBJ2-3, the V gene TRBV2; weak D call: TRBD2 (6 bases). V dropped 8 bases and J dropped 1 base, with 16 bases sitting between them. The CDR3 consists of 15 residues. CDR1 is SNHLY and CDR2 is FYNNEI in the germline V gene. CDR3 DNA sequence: TGTGCCAGCTGTGGCTGGGGCGGGGGCACAGATACGCAGTATTTT. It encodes CASCGWGGGTDTQYF.

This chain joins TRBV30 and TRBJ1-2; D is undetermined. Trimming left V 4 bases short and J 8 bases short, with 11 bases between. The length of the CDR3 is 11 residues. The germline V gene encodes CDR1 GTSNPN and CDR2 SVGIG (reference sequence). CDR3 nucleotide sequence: TGTGCCTGGAACTCACGGGAGGGCTACACCTTC. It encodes CAWNSREGYTF.

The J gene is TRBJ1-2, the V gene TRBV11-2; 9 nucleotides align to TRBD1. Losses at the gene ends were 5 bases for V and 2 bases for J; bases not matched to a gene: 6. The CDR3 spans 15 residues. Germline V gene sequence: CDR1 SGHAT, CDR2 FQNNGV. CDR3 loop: CASSLGDRANYGYTF. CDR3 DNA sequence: TGTGCCAGCAGCCTGGGGGACAGGGCAAACTATGGCTACACCTTC.

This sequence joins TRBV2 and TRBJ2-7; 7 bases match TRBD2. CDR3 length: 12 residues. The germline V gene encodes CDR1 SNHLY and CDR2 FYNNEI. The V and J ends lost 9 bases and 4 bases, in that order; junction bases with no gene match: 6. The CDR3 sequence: CASTGGLYEQYV. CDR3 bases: TGTGCCAGTACCGGGGGGTTATACGAGCAGTACGTC.

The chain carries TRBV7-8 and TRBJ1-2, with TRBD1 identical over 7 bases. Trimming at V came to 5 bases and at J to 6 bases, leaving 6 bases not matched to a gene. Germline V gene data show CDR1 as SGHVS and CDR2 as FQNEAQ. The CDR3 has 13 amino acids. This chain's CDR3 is CASSRDRVDGYTF. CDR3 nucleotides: TGTGCCAGCAGCCGTGACAGGGTAGATGGCTACACCTTC.

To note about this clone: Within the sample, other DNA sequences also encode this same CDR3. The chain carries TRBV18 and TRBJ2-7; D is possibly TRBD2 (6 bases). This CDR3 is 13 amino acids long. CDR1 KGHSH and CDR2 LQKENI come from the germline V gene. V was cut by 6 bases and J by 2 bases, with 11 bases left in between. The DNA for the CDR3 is TGTGCCAGCTCTCCCGGGGAGGCCTACGAGCAGTACGTC. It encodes CASSPGEAYEQYV.

The CDR3 region is CASSLFGDRILRAHF. CDR3 DNA sequence: TGTGCCAGCAGTTTGTTCGGCGACAGGATTCTTAGGGCCCACTTT. The gene calls are TRBV28 and TRBJ1-6; TRBD1 is a possible D gene (6 bases). CDR1 is MDHEN, CDR2 SYDVKM, per germline. This CDR3 spans 15 amino acids. V lost 3 bases to trimming and J lost 18 bases, with 24 bases between them.

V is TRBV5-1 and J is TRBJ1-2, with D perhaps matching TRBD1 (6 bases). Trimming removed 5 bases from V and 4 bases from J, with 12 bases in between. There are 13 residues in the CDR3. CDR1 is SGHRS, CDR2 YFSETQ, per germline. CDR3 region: CASSFDRSYGYTF. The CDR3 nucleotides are TGCGCCAGCAGTTTCGACAGGTCCTATGGCTACACCTTC.

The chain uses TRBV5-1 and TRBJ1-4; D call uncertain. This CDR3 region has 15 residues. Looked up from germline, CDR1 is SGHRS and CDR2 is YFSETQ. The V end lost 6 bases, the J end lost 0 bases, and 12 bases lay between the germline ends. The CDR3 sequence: CASNPTGATNEKLFF. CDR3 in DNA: TGCGCCAGCAACCCTACCGGGGCAACTAATGAAAAACTGTTTTTT.

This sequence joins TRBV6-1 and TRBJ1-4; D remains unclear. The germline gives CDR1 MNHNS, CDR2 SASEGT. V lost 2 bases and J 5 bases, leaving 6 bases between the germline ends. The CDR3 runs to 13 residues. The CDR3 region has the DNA TGTGCCAGCAGTGAACAGTACAATGAAAAACTGTTTTTT. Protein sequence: CASSEQYNEKLFF.

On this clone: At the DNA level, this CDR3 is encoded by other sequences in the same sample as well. This chain's CDR3 is CASSVGTQNTGELFF. CDR3 coding DNA: TGTGCCAGCAGCGTAGGGACTCAGAACACCGGGGAGCTGTTTTTT. The chain couples TRBV9 to TRBJ2-2; weak D call: TRBD2 (5 bases). From germline, CDR1 is SGDLS and CDR2 YYNGEE. V gave up 0 bases and J gave up 1 base, with 7 bases separating them. The CDR3 consists of 15 residues. Looking up the rest from reference TRBV9 and TRBJ2-2 gives the full variable domain: DSGVTQTPKHLITATGQRVTLRCSPRSGDLSVYWYQQSLDQGLQFLIQYYNGEERAKGNILERFSAQQFPDLHSELNLSSLELGDSALYFCASSVGTQNTGELFFGEGSRLTVL.

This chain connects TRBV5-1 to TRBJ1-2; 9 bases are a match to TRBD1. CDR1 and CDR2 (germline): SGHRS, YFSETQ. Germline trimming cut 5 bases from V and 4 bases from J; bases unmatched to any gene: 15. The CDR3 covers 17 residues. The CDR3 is CASSTGPMGQGSYGYTF. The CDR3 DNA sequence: TGCGCCAGCAGTACCGGACCAATGGGACAGGGTAGCTATGGCTACACCTTC.

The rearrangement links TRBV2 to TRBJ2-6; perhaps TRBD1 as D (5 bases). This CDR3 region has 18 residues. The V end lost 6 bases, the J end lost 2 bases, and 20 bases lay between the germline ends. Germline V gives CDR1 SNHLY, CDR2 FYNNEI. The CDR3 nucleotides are TGTGCCAGCAGCCCGATTAGGGGCAGGGCGCCTGGGGCCAACGTCCTGACTTTC. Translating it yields CASSPIRGRAPGANVLTF.